A selection of T cell receptor beta chains follows, all from one sample in a study of cytomegalovirus exposure and HLA in healthy donors. The method was immunoSEQ multiplex PCR; TCRdb's version includes in-frame clones alone and lacks a portion of them. The table records under 200,000 clones, 91% of them present only once. Sequencing was carried out using PBMCs. The receptors come from a woman between 18 and 29 years old in good health and CMV-seropositive. The CDR3 runs from the conserved cysteine through the conserved F or W. Each record gives: CDR3 length, clone size, D gene, V gene, J gene, CDR3 protein, CDR3 DNA. D genes are given only for firm matches. Clone size, where shown, is once, few, many, or a class for clones that have expanded.

16	once	TRBD1	TRBV19	TRBJ1-1	CASRLRMTGRNTEAFF	TGTGCCAGTAGGTTACGGATGACAGGGAGGAACACTGAAGCTTTCTTT
14	few	.	TRBV21-1	TRBJ2-5	CASSKGTGYETQYF	TGTGCCAGCAGCAAAGGGACAGGGTACGAGACCCAGTACTTC
14	.	TRBD1	TRBV28	TRBJ2-5	CASSRDRVGETQYF	TGTGCCAGCAGCCGGGACAGGGTGGGTGAGACCCAGTACTTC
14	.	.	TRBV5-8	TRBJ2-4	CASSLGGPKNIQYF	TGTGCCAGCAGCTTGGGGGGGCCCAAAAACATTCAGTACTTC
13	.	.	TRBV7-9	TRBJ2-5	CASSLRGTETQYF	TGTGCCAGCAGCTTACGGGGAACCGAGACCCAGTACTTC
18	.	TRBD1	TRBV11-1	TRBJ2-2	CASSNSNPRGRWTGELFF	TGTGCCAGCAGCAATTCCAACCCCAGGGGGCGGTGGACCGGGGAGCTGTTTTTT
15	.	TRBD1	TRBV28	TRBJ1-6	CASSSRQGSLAPLHF	TGTGCCAGCAGTTCTCGACAGGGAAGTCTTGCACCCCTCCACTTT
15	.	.	TRBV5-6	TRBJ1-3	CASLPRGGGGNTIYF	TGTGCCAGCCTTCCGCGCGGGGGAGGTGGAAACACCATATATTTT
15	.	TRBD1	TRBV2	TRBJ2-5	CASGTRTGPRETQYF	TGTGCCAGCGGGACCCGGACAGGCCCTCGGGAGACCCAGTACTTC
14	.	TRBD2	TRBV2	TRBJ2-3	CASTSGGGGDTQYF	TGTGCCAGCACTAGCGGGGGGGGCGGAGATACGCAGTATTTT
14	.	.	TRBV28	TRBJ1-5	CASSFIGDNQPQHF	TGTGCCAGCAGTTTTATAGGGGATAATCAGCCCCAGCATTTT
13	.	.	TRBV2	TRBJ2-5	CASRHRVQETQYF	TGTGCCAGCAGACACAGGGTCCAAGAGACCCAGTACTTC
14	.	TRBD2	TRBV14	TRBJ2-5	CASSTELAEETQYF	TGTGCCAGCAGTACGGAGCTAGCGGAAGAGACCCAGTACTTC
16	.	.	TRBV2	TRBJ2-7	CASSPPRGQEVYEQYF	TGTGCCAGCAGCCCACCCCGAGGGCAGGAGGTCTACGAGCAGTACTTC
17	.	TRBD1	TRBV27	TRBJ1-1	CASSFGPPGQGVYEAFF	TGTGCCAGCAGTTTCGGACCCCCTGGACAGGGGGTTTATGAAGCTTTCTTT
16	.	TRBD2	TRBV11-2	TRBJ2-7	CASSSRLAGRTYEQYF	TGTGCCAGCAGCTCCCGACTAGCGGGAAGAACCTACGAGCAGTACTTC
13	.	.	TRBV18	TRBJ2-7	CASSPGTSYEQYF	TGTGCCAGCTCACCCGGGACTTCCTACGAGCAGTACTTC
18	.	TRBD2	TRBV5-5	TRBJ2-1	CASSPPPAWAGGPNEQFF	TGTGCCAGCAGCCCGCCCCCCGCGTGGGCGGGAGGGCCCAATGAGCAGTTCTTC
16	.	.	TRBV7-6	TRBJ1-3	CASSPWVRGSGNTIYF	TGTGCCAGCAGCCCCTGGGTTAGGGGCTCTGGAAACACCATATATTTT
15	few	.	TRBV18	TRBJ1-2	CASSPLGQFNYGYTF	TGTGCCAGCTCACCATTAGGACAATTTAACTATGGCTACACCTTC
14	.	TRBD1	TRBV29-1	TRBJ1-1	CSATQGRGITEAFF	TGCAGCGCGACACAGGGGCGGGGTATCACTGAAGCTTTCTTT
16	.	TRBD2	TRBV14	TRBJ2-2	CASSQFAGVNTGELFF	TGTGCCAGCAGCCAGTTTGCGGGAGTCAACACCGGGGAGCTGTTTTTT
14	.	.	TRBV19	TRBJ1-6	CASSIGQTNSPLHF	TGTGCCAGTAGTATCGGACAGACAAATTCACCCCTCCACTTT
15	.	TRBD1	TRBV27	TRBJ2-7	CASRQPGQGTYEQYF	TGTGCCAGCAGACAACCGGGACAGGGAACCTACGAGCAGTACTTC
14	few	TRBD2	TRBV9	TRBJ2-3	CASSRTSGTDTQYF	TGTGCCAGCAGTCGGACTAGCGGCACAGATACGCAGTATTTT
17	.	.	TRBV7-2	TRBJ2-3	CASSLTWRGAGTDTQYF	TGTGCCAGCAGCCTTACGTGGCGGGGTGCCGGGACAGATACGCAGTATTTT
14	.	.	TRBV5-1	TRBJ2-7	CASSLVADPYEQYF	TGCGCCAGCAGCTTGGTAGCGGATCCCTACGAGCAGTACTTC
14	.	.	TRBV19	TRBJ2-7	CASSIQDISYEQYF	TGTGCCAGTAGTATACAGGACATCTCCTACGAGCAGTACTTC
15	.	.	TRBV6-6	TRBJ2-2	CASSYRGRIAGELFF	TGTGCCAGCAGTTACCGGGGTAGGATCGCCGGGGAGCTGTTTTTT
13	.	TRBD2	TRBV11-2	TRBJ2-5	CASRTSGLMTQYF	TGTGCCAGCAGGACTAGCGGGCTCATGACCCAGTACTTC
15	.	TRBD2	TRBV27	TRBJ2-5	CASSSLAGEWETQYF	TGTGCCAGCAGTTCATTAGCGGGAGAGTGGGAGACCCAGTACTTC
14	.	.	TRBV30	TRBJ1-2	CAWNVLEGTGGYTF	TGTGCCTGGAATGTACTAGAGGGTACGGGAGGCTACACCTTC
15	.	TRBD2	TRBV27	TRBJ2-7	CASSPLAGITYEQYF	TGTGCCAGCAGTCCCCTAGCGGGAATTACCTACGAGCAGTACTTC